A selection of T cell receptor beta chains follows, all from one sample in a study of control samples from healthy donors and cancer patients. This table comes from immunoSEQ multiplex PCR, and its TCRdb copy is limited to in-frame clones, with some not included. The table records roughly 95,000 clones, 88% of them present only once. Sequencing input: blood. The receptor source for this set is a man aged 25-45 years in good health. CDR3s include the opening cysteine and the closing phenylalanine or tryptophan. A D gene is named only where the DNA matches it firmly. Only part of the rows carry a size: once, few, many, or a class if the clone is expanded.

cdr3_length	j_call	d_call	v_call	clone_size	cdr3_aa	cdr3_nt
14	TRBJ2-1	-	TRBV7-9	-	CASSLVDVYNEQFF	TGTGCCAGCAGCTTAGTGGACGTCTACAATGAGCAGTTCTTC
18	TRBJ2-1	-	TRBV4-2	-	CASSQDAYLVGASGEQFF	TGTGCCAGCAGCCAAGACGCCTATCTGGTGGGAGCCTCGGGAGAGCAGTTCTTC
17	TRBJ1-3	-	TRBV18	few	CASSRSTGTTLGNTIYF	TGTGCCAGCTCACGTTCTACAGGGACCACGTTAGGAAACACCATATATTTT
17	TRBJ2-2	TRBD2	TRBV10-3	-	CAISEGPSGPGTGELFF	TGTGCCATCAGTGAGGGACCTAGCGGGCCGGGCACCGGGGAGCTGTTTTTT
13	TRBJ2-7	-	TRBV11-3	-	CASSLDVRHEQYF	TGTGCCAGCAGCTTAGATGTTAGACACGAGCAGTACTTC
15	TRBJ2-1	TRBD2	TRBV28	-	CASSLFTSGSAEQFF	TGTGCCAGCAGTTTATTTACTAGCGGGAGTGCTGAGCAGTTCTTC
15	TRBJ1-3	-	TRBV27	-	CASSPRGNSGNTIYF	TGTGCCAGCAGTCCAAGGGGGAACTCTGGAAACACCATATATTTT
14	TRBJ1-5	TRBD1	TRBV29-1	-	CSVAEQGADQPQHF	TGCAGCGTTGCTGAACAGGGGGCGGATCAGCCCCAGCATTTT
14	TRBJ1-4	-	TRBV19	-	CASSPRDINEKLFF	TGTGCCAGTAGTCCACGGGACATAAATGAAAAACTGTTTTTT
17	TRBJ2-6	TRBD2	TRBV28	-	CASSLASGGSGANVLTF	TGTGCCAGCAGTTTAGCTAGCGGAGGCTCTGGGGCCAACGTCCTGACTTTC
16	TRBJ2-1	TRBD2	TRBV11-1	few	CASSLRTAGGLDEQFF	TGTGCCAGCAGCTTACGTACAGCGGGAGGCCTTGATGAGCAGTTCTTC
15	TRBJ1-5	TRBD1	TRBV5-6	-	CASSLTGTGNQPQHF	TGTGCCAGCAGCCTGACAGGGACGGGCAATCAGCCCCAGCATTTT
18	TRBJ1-4	-	TRBV4-1	once	CASSQVIAGALTNEKLFF	TGCGCCAGCAGCCAAGTAATCGCGGGGGCGCTTACTAATGAAAAACTGTTTTTT
14	TRBJ2-7	TRBD1	TRBV4-1	-	CASSRGTGLYEQYF	TGCGCCAGCAGCCGGGGGACAGGACTCTACGAGCAGTACTTC
12	TRBJ1-5	-	TRBV12-3/TRBV12-4	-	CASSLDLIGRHF	TGTGCCAGCAGTTTAGACTTGATAGGGCGGCATTTT
15	TRBJ2-3	TRBD2	TRBV7-9	-	CASSDGRTPTDTQYF	TGTGCCAGCAGCGACGGGAGGACTCCCACAGATACGCAGTATTTT
13	TRBJ1-2	-	TRBV7-9	-	CASSPSGAPGYTF	TGTGCCAGCAGCCCGAGTGGGGCCCCTGGCTACACCTTC
17	TRBJ2-3	TRBD2	TRBV24-1	-	CATSDPAGTRPTDTQYF	TGTGCCACCAGTGATCCCGCCGGGACTAGACCCACAGATACGCAGTATTTT
13	TRBJ1-4	-	TRBV18	-	CASSPQSNEKLFF	TGTGCCAGCTCACCTCAATCTAATGAAAAACTGTTTTTT
15	TRBJ2-1	-	TRBV2	-	CASSAGGYSYNEQFF	TGTGCCAGCAGTGCGGGCGGATACTCCTACAATGAGCAGTTCTTC
14	TRBJ2-5	-	TRBV24-1	once	CATSGQDQTETQYF	TGTGCCACCAGTGGGCAAGACCAAACAGAGACCCAGTACTTC
20	TRBJ2-1	TRBD2	TRBV15	-	CATSGNQGLAGTWSYNEQFF	TGTGCCACCAGCGGCAACCAGGGACTAGCGGGGACTTGGTCCTACAATGAGCAGTTCTTC
12	TRBJ2-1	-	TRBV4-2	few	CASSQVGAEQFF	TGTGCCAGCAGCCAAGTCGGGGCGGAGCAGTTCTTC
13	TRBJ2-2	-	TRBV13	-	CASSWRGSRELFF	TGTGCCAGCAGCTGGAGGGGGTCTCGGGAGCTGTTTTTT
15	TRBJ2-7	TRBD1	TRBV27	-	CASSQRTGGHYEQYF	TGTGCCAGCAGTCAACGAACAGGGGGCCACTACGAGCAGTACTTC
19	TRBJ2-1	-	TRBV5-6	-	CASSEQGGSRRSSYNEQFF	TGTGCCAGCAGCGAACAAGGGGGGAGTCGCCGGAGCTCCTACAATGAGCAGTTCTTC
19	TRBJ1-5	TRBD1	TRBV15	-	CATSREPPTSGQGIQPQHF	TGTGCCACCAGCAGAGAGCCCCCCACCTCGGGACAGGGGATTCAGCCCCAGCATTTT
16	TRBJ2-2	-	TRBV7-6	once	CASSLRQRASTGELFF	TGTGCCAGCAGCCTAAGACAGAGGGCTTCCACCGGGGAGCTGTTTTTT
16	TRBJ2-2	TRBD2	TRBV15	-	CATSSRGGSYSGELFF	TGTGCCACCAGCAGCCGGGGGGGATCTTATTCCGGGGAGCTGTTTTTT
15	TRBJ2-7	-	TRBV4-3	-	CASSRKGGGEYEQYF	TGCGCCAGCAGCCGGAAGGGAGGGGGTGAGTACGAGCAGTACTTC
13	TRBJ1-2	-	TRBV25-1	-	CASRKGGGYGYTF	TGTGCCAGCAGGAAAGGGGGGGGCTATGGCTACACCTTC
15	TRBJ2-7	-	TRBV2	-	CASSAQTGEGYEQYF	TGTGCCAGCAGTGCTCAGACAGGGGAGGGCTACGAGCAGTACTTC
13	TRBJ2-5	-	TRBV5-4	-	CASSFQGEETQYF	TGTGCCAGCAGCTTCCAGGGAGAGGAGACCCAGTACTTC
17	TRBJ2-5	-	TRBV30	-	CAWSPAYSRGLGETQYF	TGTGCCTGGAGTCCTGCCTATTCACGGGGGCTGGGGGAGACCCAGTACTTC
16	TRBJ2-2	-	TRBV3-1/TRBV3-2	-	CASSQTASSNTGELFF	TGTGCCAGCAGTCAGACAGCATCCTCGAACACCGGGGAGCTGTTTTTT
16	TRBJ2-6	TRBD1	TRBV28	-	CASGWTGGSGANVLTF	TGTGCCAGCGGTTGGACAGGGGGCTCTGGGGCCAACGTCCTGACTTTC
14	TRBJ2-1	TRBD2	TRBV10-1	-	CASSGARGYNEQFF	TGCGCCAGCAGTGGGGCGCGGGGGTACAATGAGCAGTTCTTC
13	TRBJ2-7	-	TRBV29-1	-	CSVGRHGVYEQYF	TGCAGCGTTGGCCGGCACGGGGTGTACGAGCAGTACTTC
14	TRBJ1-1	-	TRBV19	once	CASSIGERGTEAFF	TGTGCCAGTAGTATAGGAGAGAGGGGCACTGAAGCTTTCTTT
14	TRBJ2-5	TRBD1	TRBV27	-	CASMSQGAGKTQYF	TGTGCCAGCATGAGCCAGGGGGCGGGGAAGACCCAGTACTTC
14	TRBJ2-1	TRBD2	TRBV27	-	CASTTGGSYNEQFF	TGTGCCAGCACCACGGGAGGATCCTACAATGAGCAGTTCTTC
16	TRBJ2-7	TRBD2	TRBV5-1	few	CASSFGLAGAGDEQYF	TGCGCCAGCAGCTTCGGACTAGCGGGAGCCGGGGACGAGCAGTACTTC
16	TRBJ1-5	-	TRBV7-2	-	CASSQTIMKSNQPQHF	TGTGCCAGCAGTCAAACAATCATGAAGAGCAATCAGCCCCAGCATTTT
15	TRBJ2-7	TRBD2	TRBV28	-	CASRRLAGGTHEQYF	TGTGCCAGCAGACGACTAGCGGGAGGGACCCACGAGCAGTACTTC
14	TRBJ2-2	-	TRBV12-2	-	CASRQDSPLGELFF	TGTGCAAGTCGCCAAGACTCCCCCCTCGGGGAGCTGTTTTTT
16	TRBJ2-1	TRBD2	TRBV9	-	CASSVWLAGEGDEQFF	TGTGCCAGCAGCGTCTGGCTAGCGGGAGAAGGAGATGAGCAGTTCTTC
16	TRBJ2-3	-	TRBV30	-	CAWSDWTKARTDTQYF	TGTGCCTGGAGCGATTGGACGAAGGCGAGGACAGATACGCAGTATTTT
15	TRBJ2-7	TRBD2	TRBV27	-	CASSLIAGGRYEQYF	TGTGCCAGCAGTTTAATAGCGGGAGGGCGCTACGAGCAGTACTTC
14	TRBJ2-2	TRBD1	TRBV3-1/TRBV3-2	-	CASSTWTGGEELFF	TGTGCCAGCAGCACCTGGACAGGGGGCGAGGAGCTGTTTTTT
14	TRBJ2-1	-	TRBV7-9	-	CASSLRTGDNEQFF	TGTGCCAGCAGCTTAAGGACTGGAGACAATGAGCAGTTCTTC
14	TRBJ2-7	TRBD2	TRBV15	-	CATSRARGAYEQYF	TGTGCCACCAGCAGAGCCCGGGGGGCCTACGAGCAGTACTTC